Listed below are T cell receptor beta chains from one sample, sequenced in a study of graft-versus-host responses after intestinal transplantation. These receptors have no identified antigens. This table comes from immunoSEQ multiplex PCR, and its TCRdb copy is limited to in-frame clones, with some not included. The sample yields some 140,000 clones, around nine tenths seen once. The specimen was unstimulated CD4+ T cells sorted from spleen or lymph node cells, collected before intestinal transplant. The receptor set was obtained from a human donor who received an intestinal transplant. CDR3s include the opening cysteine and the closing phenylalanine or tryptophan. Fields, in order: J gene, D gene, V gene, clone size, CDR3 protein, CDR3 DNA. A D gene is named only where the DNA matches it firmly. Size is omitted from some rows. Given values are once, few, many or a class for expanded clones.

j_call: TRBJ2-1
d_call: -
v_call: TRBV6-6
clone_size: -
cdr3_aa: CASTARVDEQFF
cdr3_nt: TGTGCCAGCACCGCCAGGGTGGATGAGCAGTTCTTC

j_call: TRBJ1-2
d_call: -
v_call: TRBV5-1
clone_size: -
cdr3_aa: CASSQGQLTGYTF
cdr3_nt: TGCGCCAGCAGCCAAGGACAGCTAACCGGCTACACCTTC

j_call: TRBJ1-5
d_call: -
v_call: TRBV2
clone_size: -
cdr3_aa: CASRRTRGSNQPQHF
cdr3_nt: TGTGCCAGCAGAAGGACTCGGGGGAGCAATCAGCCCCAGCATTTT

j_call: TRBJ2-3
d_call: -
v_call: TRBV11-2
clone_size: -
cdr3_aa: CASSYGADTSTDTQYF
cdr3_nt: TGTGCCAGCAGCTACGGCGCGGATACCAGCACAGATACGCAGTATTTT

j_call: TRBJ1-4
d_call: -
v_call: TRBV5-1
clone_size: -
cdr3_aa: CASSLQGREKLFF
cdr3_nt: TGCGCCAGCAGCTTACAGGGAAGGGAAAAACTGTTTTTT

j_call: TRBJ2-5
d_call: -
v_call: TRBV5-1
clone_size: -
cdr3_aa: CASSHTGAYQETQYF
cdr3_nt: TGCGCCAGCAGCCATACGGGGGCCTACCAAGAGACCCAGTACTTC

j_call: TRBJ2-7
d_call: -
v_call: TRBV25-1
clone_size: -
cdr3_aa: CAIKGSRVNHYEQYF
cdr3_nt: TGTGCCATCAAAGGAAGCAGGGTGAACCACTACGAGCAGTACTTC

j_call: TRBJ2-6
d_call: TRBD1
v_call: TRBV5-4
clone_size: once
cdr3_aa: CASSPMTGEGSGANVLTF
cdr3_nt: TGTGCCAGCAGCCCTATGACAGGGGAAGGTAGTGGGGCCAACGTCCTGACTTTC

j_call: TRBJ1-1
d_call: -
v_call: TRBV10-1
clone_size: -
cdr3_aa: CASSEAQGSLNTEAFF
cdr3_nt: TGCGCCAGCAGTGAGGCACAGGGAAGTCTTAACACTGAAGCTTTCTTT

j_call: TRBJ2-7
d_call: TRBD1
v_call: TRBV10-3
clone_size: few
cdr3_aa: CAIRADRGKIYEQYF
cdr3_nt: TGTGCCATCAGGGCCGACAGGGGAAAAATCTACGAGCAGTACTTC

j_call: TRBJ2-7
d_call: -
v_call: TRBV9
clone_size: -
cdr3_aa: CASSEGGSGLEQYF
cdr3_nt: TGTGCCAGCAGCGAAGGAGGGTCTGGGTTAGAGCAGTACTTC

j_call: TRBJ1-1
d_call: TRBD1
v_call: TRBV5-6
clone_size: -
cdr3_aa: CASSTGGRSSEAFF
cdr3_nt: TGTGCCAGCAGCACAGGGGGCCGGTCGAGTGAAGCTTTCTTT

j_call: TRBJ2-5
d_call: -
v_call: TRBV10-3
clone_size: -
cdr3_aa: CAISEIRETQYF
cdr3_nt: TGTGCCATCAGTGAGATTCGGGAGACCCAGTACTTC

j_call: TRBJ1-2
d_call: -
v_call: TRBV4-1
clone_size: -
cdr3_aa: CASSQGTVSTF
cdr3_nt: TGCGCCAGCAGCCAAGGAACGGTTTCTACCTTC

j_call: TRBJ2-5
d_call: TRBD1
v_call: TRBV4-1
clone_size: -
cdr3_aa: CASSQDDRGQGTQYF
cdr3_nt: TGCGCCAGCAGCCAAGACGACAGGGGGCAGGGGACCCAGTACTTC

j_call: TRBJ2-7
d_call: -
v_call: TRBV14
clone_size: -
cdr3_aa: CASSQGAALEQYF
cdr3_nt: TGTGCCAGCAGCCAGGGGGCGGCTCTCGAGCAGTACTTC

j_call: TRBJ2-3
d_call: -
v_call: TRBV4-2
clone_size: -
cdr3_aa: CASSQGWDTQYF
cdr3_nt: TGTGCCAGCAGCCAAGGTTGGGATACGCAGTATTTT

j_call: TRBJ2-5
d_call: TRBD2
v_call: TRBV19
clone_size: -
cdr3_aa: CASSRTSGGETQYF
cdr3_nt: TGTGCCAGTAGCCGAACTAGCGGCGGAGAGACCCAGTACTTC

j_call: TRBJ1-5
d_call: -
v_call: TRBV16
clone_size: -
cdr3_aa: CASSQLTDNQPQHF
cdr3_nt: TGTGCCAGCAGCCAATTGACAGACAATCAGCCCCAGCATTTT

j_call: TRBJ2-1
d_call: -
v_call: TRBV30
clone_size: -
cdr3_aa: CAWLRSSYNEQFF
cdr3_nt: TGTGCCTGGTTACGCAGCTCCTACAATGAGCAGTTCTTC